The entry below describes one T cell receptor beta chain. Here immunoSEQ multiplex PCR was the method, and the copy in TCRdb shows in-frame clones only, minus some. The table has 2 million to 2.5 million clones, about 90% seen once; the top ten hold approximately 0.4%. Trimming removed 4 bases from V and 6 bases from J; junction bases left unmatched: 13. The CDR3 consists of 16 residues. Germline CDR1 reads MNHEY; CDR2 reads SVGAGI. This sample stems from a study of shared clonotypes between healthy human individuals. The clonotype originates from a man aged 18 to 29 in good health. Some clones in this sample may be carry-over from other donors' samples. This chain links TRBV6-5 with TRBJ2-7, with 9 bases lining up with TRBD1. Sequencing was done on a sample of naive CD4+ T cells from PBMCs. Subset defined: CD45RA+ positively selected. The CDR3 DNA sequence: TGTGCCAGCAGTTCCTTTCCGGGACAGGGACCGGGCGAGCAGTACTTC. It is translated as CASSSFPGQGPGEQYF.